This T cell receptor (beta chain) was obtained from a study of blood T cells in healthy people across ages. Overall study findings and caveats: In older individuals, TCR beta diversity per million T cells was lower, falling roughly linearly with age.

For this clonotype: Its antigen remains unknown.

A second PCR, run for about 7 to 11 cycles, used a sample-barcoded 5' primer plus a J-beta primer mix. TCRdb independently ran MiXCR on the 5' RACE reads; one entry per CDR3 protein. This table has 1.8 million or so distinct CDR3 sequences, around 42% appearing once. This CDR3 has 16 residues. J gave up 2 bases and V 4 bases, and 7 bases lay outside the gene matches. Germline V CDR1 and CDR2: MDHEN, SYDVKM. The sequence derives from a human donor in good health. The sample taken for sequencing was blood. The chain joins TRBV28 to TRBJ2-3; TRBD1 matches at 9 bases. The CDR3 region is CASSSPGTGFTDTQYF. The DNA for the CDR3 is TGTGCCAGCAGTTCCCCCGGGACAGGGTTCACAGATACGCAGTATTTT.